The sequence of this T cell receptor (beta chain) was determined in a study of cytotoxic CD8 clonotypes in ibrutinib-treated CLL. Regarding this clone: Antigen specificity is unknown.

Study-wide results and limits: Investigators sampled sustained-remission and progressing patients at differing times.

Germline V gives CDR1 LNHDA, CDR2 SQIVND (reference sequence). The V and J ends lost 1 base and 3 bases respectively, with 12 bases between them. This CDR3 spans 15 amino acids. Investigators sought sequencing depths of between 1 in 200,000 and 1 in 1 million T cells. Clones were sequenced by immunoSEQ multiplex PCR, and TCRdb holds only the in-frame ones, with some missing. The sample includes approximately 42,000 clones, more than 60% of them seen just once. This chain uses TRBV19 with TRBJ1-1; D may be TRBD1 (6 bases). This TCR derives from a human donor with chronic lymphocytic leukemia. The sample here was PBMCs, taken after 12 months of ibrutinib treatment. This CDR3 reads CASSIVNRADTEAFF. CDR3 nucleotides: TGTGCCAGTAGTATAGTCAACAGGGCCGACACTGAAGCTTTCTTT. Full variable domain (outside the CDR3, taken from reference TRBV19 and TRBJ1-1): DGGITQSPKYLFRKEGQNVTLSCEQNLNHDAMYWYRQDPGQGLRLIYYSQIVNDFQKGDIAEGYSVSREKKESFPLTVTSAQKNPTAFYLCASSIVNRADTEAFFGQGTRLTVV.